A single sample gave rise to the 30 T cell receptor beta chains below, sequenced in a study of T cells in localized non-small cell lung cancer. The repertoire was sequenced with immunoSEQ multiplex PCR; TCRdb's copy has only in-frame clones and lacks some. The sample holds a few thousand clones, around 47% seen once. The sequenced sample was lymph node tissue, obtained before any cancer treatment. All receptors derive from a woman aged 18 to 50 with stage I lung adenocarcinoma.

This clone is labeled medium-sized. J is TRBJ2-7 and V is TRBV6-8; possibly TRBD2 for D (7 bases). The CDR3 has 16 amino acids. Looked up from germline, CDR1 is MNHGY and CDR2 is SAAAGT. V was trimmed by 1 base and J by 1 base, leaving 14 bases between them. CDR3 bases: TGTGCCAGCAGTTACTATGGCGGGGGCAGTTCCTACGAGCAGTACTTC. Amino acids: CASSYYGGGSSYEQYF.

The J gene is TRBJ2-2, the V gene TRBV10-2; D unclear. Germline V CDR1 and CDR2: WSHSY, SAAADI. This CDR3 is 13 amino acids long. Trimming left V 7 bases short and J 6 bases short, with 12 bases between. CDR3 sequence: CASNVFWPGELFF. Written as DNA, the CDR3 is TGCGCCAGCAATGTTTTTTGGCCCGGGGAGCTGTTTTTT.

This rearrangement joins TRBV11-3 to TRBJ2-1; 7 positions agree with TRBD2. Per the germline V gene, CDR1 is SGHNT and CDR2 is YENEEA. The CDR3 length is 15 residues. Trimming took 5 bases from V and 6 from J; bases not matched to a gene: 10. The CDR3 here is CASSPRGTNFNEQFF. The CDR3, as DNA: TGTGCCAGCAGCCCAAGAGGGACTAACTTCAATGAGCAGTTCTTC.

CDR3 residues: CASSIDSQGLGKNIQYF. The CDR3 DNA reads as TGTGCCAGTAGTATAGATAGTCAGGGCTTGGGCAAAAACATTCAGTACTTC. The chain combines TRBV19 with TRBJ2-4, with D perhaps TRBD1 (5 bases). CDR1 and CDR2 (germline): LNHDA, SQIVND (reference sequence). Trimming cost V 0 bases and J 3 bases, with 15 bases left between them. The CDR3 loop spans 17 amino acids.

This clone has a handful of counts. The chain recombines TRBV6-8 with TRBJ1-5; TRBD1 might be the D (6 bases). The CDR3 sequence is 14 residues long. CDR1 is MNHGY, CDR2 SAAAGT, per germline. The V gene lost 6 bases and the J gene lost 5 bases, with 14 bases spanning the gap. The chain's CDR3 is CASRSNREDQPQHF. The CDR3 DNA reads TGTGCCAGCAGGAGTAACAGGGAGGATCAGCCCCAGCATTTT.

The CDR3 region is CASSTSAAMDYEQYF. The DNA for the CDR3 is TGTGCCAGCTCGACTAGCGCGGCGATGGACTACGAGCAGTACTTC. The chain uses TRBV18 and TRBJ2-7; the match to TRBD2 covers 8 bases. The junction had 10 bases not matched to a gene; V was cut back by 6 bases and J by 3 bases. From germline, CDR1 is KGHSH and CDR2 LQKENI. CDR3 length equals 15 residues.

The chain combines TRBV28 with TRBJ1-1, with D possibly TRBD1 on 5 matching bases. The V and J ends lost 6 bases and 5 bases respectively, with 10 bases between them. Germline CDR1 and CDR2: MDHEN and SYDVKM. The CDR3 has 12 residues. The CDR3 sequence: CASREEGTEAFF. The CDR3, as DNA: TGTGCCAGCAGAGAGGAGGGGACTGAAGCTTTCTTT.

In DNA, the CDR3 is TGCAGCGTTGAAGCCGGGGACTACGAGCAGTACTTC. It translates to CSVEAGDYEQYF. This chain joins TRBV29-1 and TRBJ2-7; possible D gene TRBD2, 5 bases. Trimming took 1 base from V and 3 from J, leaving 7 bases between them. The CDR3 totals 12 residues. The germline V gene encodes CDR1 SQVTM and CDR2 ANQGSEA.

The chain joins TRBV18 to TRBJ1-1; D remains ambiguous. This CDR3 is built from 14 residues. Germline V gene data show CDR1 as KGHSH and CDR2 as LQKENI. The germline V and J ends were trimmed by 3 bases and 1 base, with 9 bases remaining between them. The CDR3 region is CASSPQEENTEAFF. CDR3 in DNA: TGTGCCAGCTCACCTCAAGAGGAGAACACTGAAGCTTTCTTT.

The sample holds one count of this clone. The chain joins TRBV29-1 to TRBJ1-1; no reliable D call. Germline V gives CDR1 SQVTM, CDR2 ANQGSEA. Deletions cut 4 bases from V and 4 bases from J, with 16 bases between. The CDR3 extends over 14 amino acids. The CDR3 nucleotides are TGCAGCGTTGGGTTATTGGCCTTGGGCACTGAAGCTTTCTTT. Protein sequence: CSVGLLALGTEAFF.

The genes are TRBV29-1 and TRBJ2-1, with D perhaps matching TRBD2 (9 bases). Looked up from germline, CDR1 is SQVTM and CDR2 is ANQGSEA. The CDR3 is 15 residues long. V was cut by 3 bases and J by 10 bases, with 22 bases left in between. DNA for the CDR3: TGCAGCGTTGATCAAAATAGCGGGAGACAGGGGGAGCAGTTCTTC. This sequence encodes CSVDQNSGRQGEQFF.

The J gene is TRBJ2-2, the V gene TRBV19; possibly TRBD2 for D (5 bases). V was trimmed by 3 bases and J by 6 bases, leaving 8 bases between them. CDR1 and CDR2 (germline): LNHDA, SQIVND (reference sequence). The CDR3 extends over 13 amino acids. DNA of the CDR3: TGTGCCAGTAGTATTGAGGGATCCGGGGAGCTGTTTTTT. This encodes CASSIEGSGELFF.

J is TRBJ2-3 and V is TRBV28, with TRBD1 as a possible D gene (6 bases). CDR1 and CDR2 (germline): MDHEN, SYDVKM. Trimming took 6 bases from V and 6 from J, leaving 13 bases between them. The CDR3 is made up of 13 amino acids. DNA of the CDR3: TGTGCCAGCAGGTCACAGGGCCCGGATACGCAGTATTTT. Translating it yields CASRSQGPDTQYF. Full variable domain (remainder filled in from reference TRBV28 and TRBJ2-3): DVKVTQSSRYLVKRTGEKVFLECVQDMDHENMFWYRQDPGLGLRLIYFSYDVKMKEKGDIPEGYSVSREKKERFSLILESASTNQTSMYLCASRSQGPDTQYFGPGTRLTVL.

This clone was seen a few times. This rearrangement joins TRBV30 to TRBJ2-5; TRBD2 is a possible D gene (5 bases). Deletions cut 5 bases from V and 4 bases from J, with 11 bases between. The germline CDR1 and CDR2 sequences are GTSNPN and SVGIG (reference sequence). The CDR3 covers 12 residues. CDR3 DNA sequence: TGTGCCTGGGAGAGTCGGGGAGAGACCCAGTACTTC. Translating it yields CAWESRGETQYF.

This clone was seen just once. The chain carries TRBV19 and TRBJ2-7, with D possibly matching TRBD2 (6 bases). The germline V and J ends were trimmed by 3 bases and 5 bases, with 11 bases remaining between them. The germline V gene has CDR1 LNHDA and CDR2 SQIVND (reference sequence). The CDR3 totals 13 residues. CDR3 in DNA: TGTGCCAGTAGTATGGGGCGGGGAAACGAGCAGTACTTC. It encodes CASSMGRGNEQYF. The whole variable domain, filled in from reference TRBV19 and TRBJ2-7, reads DGGITQSPKYLFRKEGQNVTLSCEQNLNHDAMYWYRQDPGQGLRLIYYSQIVNDFQKGDIAEGYSVSREKKESFPLTVTSAQKNPTAFYLCASSMGRGNEQYFGPGTRLTVT.

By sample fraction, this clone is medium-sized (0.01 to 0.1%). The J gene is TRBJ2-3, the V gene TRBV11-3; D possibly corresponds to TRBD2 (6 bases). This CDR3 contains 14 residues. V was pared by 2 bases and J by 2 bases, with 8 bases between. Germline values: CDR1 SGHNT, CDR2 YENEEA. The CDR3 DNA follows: TGTGCCAGCAGCTTAAGGAGGGACACAGATACGCAGTATTTT. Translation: CASSLRRDTDTQYF.

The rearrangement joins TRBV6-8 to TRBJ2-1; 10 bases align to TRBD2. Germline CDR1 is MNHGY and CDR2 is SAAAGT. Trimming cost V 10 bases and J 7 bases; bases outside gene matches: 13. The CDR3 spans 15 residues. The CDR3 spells CAIRLAGAPGNEQFF. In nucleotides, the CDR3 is TGTGCCATCAGGCTAGCGGGAGCCCCAGGGAATGAGCAGTTCTTC.

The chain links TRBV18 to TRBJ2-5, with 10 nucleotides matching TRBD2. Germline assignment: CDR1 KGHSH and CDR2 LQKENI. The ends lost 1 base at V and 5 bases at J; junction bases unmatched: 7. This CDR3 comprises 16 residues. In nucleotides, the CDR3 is TGTGCCAGCTCACCACGGAGCGGGAGGGCGACGGAGACCCAGTACTTC. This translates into CASSPRSGRATETQYF.

The CDR3 DNA is TGTGCCAGCAGCCGTTACGGGACAGGGCAAGGGGAAGCTTTCTTT. This codes for CASSRYGTGQGEAFF. The chain carries TRBV14 and TRBJ1-1; 9 bases align to TRBD1. Germline V gives CDR1 SGHDN, CDR2 FVKESK. Germline trimming cut 4 bases from V and 8 bases from J; bases unmatched to any gene: 11. This CDR3 has 15 residues. Together with reference TRBV14 and TRBJ1-1, the CDR3 gives the full variable domain: EAGVTQFPSHSVIEKGQTVTLRCDPISGHDNLYWYRRVMGKEIKFLLHFVKESKQDESGMPNNRFLAERTGGTYSTLKVQPAELEDSGVYFCASSRYGTGQGEAFFGQGTRLTVV.

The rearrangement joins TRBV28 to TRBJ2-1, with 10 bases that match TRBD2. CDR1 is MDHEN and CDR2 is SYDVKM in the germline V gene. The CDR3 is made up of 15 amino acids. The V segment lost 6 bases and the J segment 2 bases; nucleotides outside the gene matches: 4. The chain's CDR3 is CASRGSGRAYNEQFF. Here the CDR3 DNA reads TGTGCCAGCAGAGGAAGCGGGAGGGCCTACAATGAGCAGTTCTTC.

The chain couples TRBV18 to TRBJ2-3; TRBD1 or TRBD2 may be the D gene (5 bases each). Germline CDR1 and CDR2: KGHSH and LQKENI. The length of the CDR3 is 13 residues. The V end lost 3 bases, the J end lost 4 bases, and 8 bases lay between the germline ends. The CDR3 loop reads CASSPGGPDTQYF. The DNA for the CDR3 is TGTGCCAGCTCACCTGGGGGACCAGATACGCAGTATTTT.

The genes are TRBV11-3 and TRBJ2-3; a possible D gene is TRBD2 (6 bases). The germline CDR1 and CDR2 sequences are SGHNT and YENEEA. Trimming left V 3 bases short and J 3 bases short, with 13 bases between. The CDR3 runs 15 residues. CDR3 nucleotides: TGTGCCAGCAGCTTGGGACCGACTAGTACAGATACGCAGTATTTT. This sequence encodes CASSLGPTSTDTQYF.

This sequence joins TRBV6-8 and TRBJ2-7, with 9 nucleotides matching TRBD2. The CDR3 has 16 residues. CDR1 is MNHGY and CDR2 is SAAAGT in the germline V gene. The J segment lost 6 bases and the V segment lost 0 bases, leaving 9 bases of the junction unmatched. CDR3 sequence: CASSYSVRGRAIEQYF. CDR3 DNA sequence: TGTGCCAGCAGTTACTCGGTCCGCGGGAGGGCCATCGAGCAGTACTTC.

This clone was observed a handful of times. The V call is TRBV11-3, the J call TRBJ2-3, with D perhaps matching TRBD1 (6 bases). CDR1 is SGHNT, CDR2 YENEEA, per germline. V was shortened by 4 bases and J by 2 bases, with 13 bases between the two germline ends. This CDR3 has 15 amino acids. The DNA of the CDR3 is TGTGCCAGCAGCTCGTACACAGGGTCCACAGATACGCAGTATTTT. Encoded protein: CASSSYTGSTDTQYF.

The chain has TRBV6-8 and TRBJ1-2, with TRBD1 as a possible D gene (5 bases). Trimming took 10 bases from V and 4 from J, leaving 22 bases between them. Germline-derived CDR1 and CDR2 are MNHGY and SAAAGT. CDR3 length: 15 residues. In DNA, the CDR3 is TGTGCCACGGGGGGAGGGGTCCGAAAAGTCTATGGCTACACCTTC. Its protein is CATGGGVRKVYGYTF.

CDR3 coding DNA: TGTGCCAGCAGACCGGGGACAGGGTTCACCGGGGAGCTGTTTTTT. It yields the protein CASRPGTGFTGELFF. V and J are TRBV7-1 and TRBJ2-2; 9 bases fit TRBD1. TRBV7-1 is known as an ORF, though its function is uncertain. The CDR3 sequence is 15 residues long. The J segment lost 4 bases and the V segment lost 6 bases, leaving 6 bases of the junction unmatched.

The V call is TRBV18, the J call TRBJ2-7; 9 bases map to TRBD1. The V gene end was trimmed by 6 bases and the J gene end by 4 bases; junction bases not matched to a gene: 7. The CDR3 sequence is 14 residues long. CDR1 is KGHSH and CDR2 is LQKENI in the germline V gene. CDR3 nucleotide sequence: TGTGCCAGCTCCACCGGGACAGGGAAGTACGAGCAGTACTTC. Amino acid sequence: CASSTGTGKYEQYF.

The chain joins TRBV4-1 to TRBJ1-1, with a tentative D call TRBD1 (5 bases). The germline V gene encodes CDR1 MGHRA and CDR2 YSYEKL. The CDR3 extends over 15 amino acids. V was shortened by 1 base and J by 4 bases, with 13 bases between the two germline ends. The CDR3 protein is CASSQGRGGITEAFF. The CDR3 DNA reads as TGCGCCAGCAGCCAAGGGAGGGGAGGGATCACTGAAGCTTTCTTT.

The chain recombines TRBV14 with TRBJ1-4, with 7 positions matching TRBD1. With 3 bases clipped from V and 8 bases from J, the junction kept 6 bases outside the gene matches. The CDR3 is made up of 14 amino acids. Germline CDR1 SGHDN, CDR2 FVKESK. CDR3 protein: CASSHTQGREKLFF. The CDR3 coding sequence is TGTGCCAGCAGCCACACACAGGGGAGGGAAAAACTGTTTTTT.

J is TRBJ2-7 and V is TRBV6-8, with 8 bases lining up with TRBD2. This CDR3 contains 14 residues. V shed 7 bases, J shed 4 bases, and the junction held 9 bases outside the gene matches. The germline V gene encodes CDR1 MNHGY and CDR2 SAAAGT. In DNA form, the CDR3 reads TGTGCCAGCACTGAAAGCGGGGGACCTTACGAGCAGTACTTC. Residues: CASTESGGPYEQYF.